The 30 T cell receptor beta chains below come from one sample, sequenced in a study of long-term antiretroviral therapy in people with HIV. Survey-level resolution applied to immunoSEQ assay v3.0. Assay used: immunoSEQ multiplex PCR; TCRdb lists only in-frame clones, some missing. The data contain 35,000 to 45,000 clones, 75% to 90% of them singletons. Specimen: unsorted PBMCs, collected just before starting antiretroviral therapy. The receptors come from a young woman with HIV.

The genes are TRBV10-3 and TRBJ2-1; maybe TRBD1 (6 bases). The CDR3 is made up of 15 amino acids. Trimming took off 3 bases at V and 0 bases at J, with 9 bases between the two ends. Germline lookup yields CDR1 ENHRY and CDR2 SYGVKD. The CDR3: CAISEQGGSYNEQFF. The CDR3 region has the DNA TGTGCCATCAGTGAACAGGGTGGCTCCTACAATGAGCAGTTCTTC.

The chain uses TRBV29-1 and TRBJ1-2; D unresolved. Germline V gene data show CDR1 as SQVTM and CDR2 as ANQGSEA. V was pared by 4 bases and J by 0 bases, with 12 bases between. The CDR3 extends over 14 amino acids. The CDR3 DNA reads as TGCAGCGTTGTCCTCCTGCTAGCTAACTATGGCTACACCTTC. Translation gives CSVVLLLANYGYTF.

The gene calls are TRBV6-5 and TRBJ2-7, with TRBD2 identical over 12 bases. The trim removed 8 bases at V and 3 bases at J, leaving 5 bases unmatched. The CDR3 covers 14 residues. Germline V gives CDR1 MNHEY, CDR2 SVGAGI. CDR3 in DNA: TGTGCCAGCGGACTAGCGGGAAGAGTCTACGAGCAGTACTTC. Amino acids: CASGLAGRVYEQYF.

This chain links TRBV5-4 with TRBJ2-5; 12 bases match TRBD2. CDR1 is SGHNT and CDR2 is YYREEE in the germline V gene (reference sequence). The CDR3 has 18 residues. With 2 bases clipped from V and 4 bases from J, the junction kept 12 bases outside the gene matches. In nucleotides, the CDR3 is TGTGCCAGCAGCTTATCATCTACTAGCGGGAGGTTAGGAGAGACCCAGTACTTC. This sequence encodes CASSLSSTSGRLGETQYF.

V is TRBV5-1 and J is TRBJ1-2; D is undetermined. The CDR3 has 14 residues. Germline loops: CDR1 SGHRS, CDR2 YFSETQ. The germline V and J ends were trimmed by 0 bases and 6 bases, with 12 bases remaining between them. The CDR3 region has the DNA TGCGCCAGCAGCTTGGAATTGGCGGGAGATGGCTACACCTTC. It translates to CASSLELAGDGYTF.

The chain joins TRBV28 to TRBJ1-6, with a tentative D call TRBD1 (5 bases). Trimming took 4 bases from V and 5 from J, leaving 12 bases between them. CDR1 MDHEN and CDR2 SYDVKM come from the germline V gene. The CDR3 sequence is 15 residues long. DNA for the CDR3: TGTGCCAGCAGTTCCCGGACGGGGCATAATTCACCCCTCCACTTT. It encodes CASSSRTGHNSPLHF. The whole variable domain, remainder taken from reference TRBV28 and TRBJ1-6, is DVKVTQSSRYLVKRTGEKVFLECVQDMDHENMFWYRQDPGLGLRLIYFSYDVKMKEKGDIPEGYSVSREKKERFSLILESASTNQTSMYLCASSSRTGHNSPLHFGNGTRLTVT.

The CDR3 nucleotides read TGCGCCAGCGGGGCGCAGATCCTTGGAAACACCATATATTTT. Protein: CASGAQILGNTIYF. V gene TRBV10-2 combines with J gene TRBJ1-3; D may be TRBD1 (5 bases). Germline V gene sequence: CDR1 WSHSY, CDR2 SAAADI. V was trimmed by 8 bases and J by 3 bases, leaving 14 bases between them. This CDR3 has 14 residues.

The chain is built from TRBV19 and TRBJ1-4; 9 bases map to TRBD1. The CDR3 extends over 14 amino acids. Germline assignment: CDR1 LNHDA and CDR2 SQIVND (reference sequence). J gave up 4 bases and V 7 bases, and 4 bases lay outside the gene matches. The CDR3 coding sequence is TGTGCCAGTAAACGGACAGGGGTTAATGAAAAACTGTTTTTT. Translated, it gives CASKRTGVNEKLFF.

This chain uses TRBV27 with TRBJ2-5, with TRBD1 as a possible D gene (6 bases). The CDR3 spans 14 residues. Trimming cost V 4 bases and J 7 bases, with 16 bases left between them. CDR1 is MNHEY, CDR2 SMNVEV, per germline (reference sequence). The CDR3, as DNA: TGTGCCAGCAGTTCCCGACTGGTAGGGGGGACCCAGTACTTC. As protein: CASSSRLVGGTQYF.

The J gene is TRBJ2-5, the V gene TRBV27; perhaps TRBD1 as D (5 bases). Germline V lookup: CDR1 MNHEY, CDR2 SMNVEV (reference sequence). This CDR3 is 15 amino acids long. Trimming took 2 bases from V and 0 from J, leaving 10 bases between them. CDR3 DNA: TGTGCCAGCAGTTTAATTCCACAGGACCAAGAGACCCAGTACTTC. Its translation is CASSLIPQDQETQYF.

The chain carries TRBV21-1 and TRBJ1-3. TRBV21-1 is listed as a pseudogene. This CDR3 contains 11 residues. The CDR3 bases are TGTGCCAGCAGCAAATATGGGGTAGGATATTTT. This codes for CASSKYGVGYF.

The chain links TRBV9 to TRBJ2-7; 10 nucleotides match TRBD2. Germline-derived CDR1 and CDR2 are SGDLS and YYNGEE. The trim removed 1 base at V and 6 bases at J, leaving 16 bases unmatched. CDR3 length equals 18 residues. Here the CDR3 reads CASSVKASGSPFIGEQYF. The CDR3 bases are TGTGCCAGCAGCGTAAAAGCTAGCGGGAGCCCCTTCATTGGCGAGCAGTACTTC.

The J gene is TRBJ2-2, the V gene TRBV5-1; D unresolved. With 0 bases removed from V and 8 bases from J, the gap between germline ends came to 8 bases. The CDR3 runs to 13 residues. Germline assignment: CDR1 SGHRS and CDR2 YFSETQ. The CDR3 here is CASSLAYQGELFF. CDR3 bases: TGCGCCAGCAGCTTGGCTTACCAGGGGGAGCTGTTTTTT. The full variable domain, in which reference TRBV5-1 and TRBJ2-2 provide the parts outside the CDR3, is KAGVTQTPRYLIKTRGQQVTLSCSPISGHRSVSWYQQTPGQGLQFLFEYFSETQRNKGNFPGRFSGRQFSNSRSEMNVSTLELGDSALYLCASSLAYQGELFFGEGSRLTVL.

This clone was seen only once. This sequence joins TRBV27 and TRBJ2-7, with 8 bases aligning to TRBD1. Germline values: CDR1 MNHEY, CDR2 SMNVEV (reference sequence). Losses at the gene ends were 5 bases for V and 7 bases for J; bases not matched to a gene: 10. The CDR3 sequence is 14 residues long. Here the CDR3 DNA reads TGTGCCAGCAGTCAAAGACAGGGGTGGTGGGAGCAGTACTTC. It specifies CASSQRQGWWEQYF.

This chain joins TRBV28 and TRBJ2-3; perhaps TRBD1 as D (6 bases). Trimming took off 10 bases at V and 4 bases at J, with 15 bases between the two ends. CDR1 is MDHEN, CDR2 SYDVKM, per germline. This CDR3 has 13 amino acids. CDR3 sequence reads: CATYRASPDTQYF. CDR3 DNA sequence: TGTGCCACGTACAGGGCGAGCCCAGATACGCAGTATTTT.

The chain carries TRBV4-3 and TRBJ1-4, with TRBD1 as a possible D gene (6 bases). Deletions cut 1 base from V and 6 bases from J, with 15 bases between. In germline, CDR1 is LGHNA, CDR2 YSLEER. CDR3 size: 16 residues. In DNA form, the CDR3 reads TGCGCCAGCAGCCAAGGCGGGGGCATGACCGATGAAAAACTGTTTTTT. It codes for CASSQGGGMTDEKLFF.

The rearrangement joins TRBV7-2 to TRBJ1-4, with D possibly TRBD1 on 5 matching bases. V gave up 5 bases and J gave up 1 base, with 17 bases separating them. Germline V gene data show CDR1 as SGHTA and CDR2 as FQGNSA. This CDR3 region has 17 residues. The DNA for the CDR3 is TGTGCCAGCAGCCCAACAGGCCCGAGAGGAACTAATGAAAAACTGTTTTTT. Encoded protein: CASSPTGPRGTNEKLFF.

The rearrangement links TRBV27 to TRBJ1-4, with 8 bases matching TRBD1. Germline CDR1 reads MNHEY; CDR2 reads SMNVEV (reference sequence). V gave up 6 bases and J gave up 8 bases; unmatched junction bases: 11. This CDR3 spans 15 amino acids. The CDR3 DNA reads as TGTGCCAGCAGCCCCCCAGGACAGGGTGGGGAAAAACTGTTTTTT. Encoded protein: CASSPPGQGGEKLFF.

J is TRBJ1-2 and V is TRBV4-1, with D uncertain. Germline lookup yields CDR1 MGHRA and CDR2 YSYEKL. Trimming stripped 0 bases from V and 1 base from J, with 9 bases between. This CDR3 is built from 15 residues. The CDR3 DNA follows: TGCGCCAGCAGCCAAGAGAGCGATAGTAACTATGGCTACACCTTC. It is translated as CASSQESDSNYGYTF.

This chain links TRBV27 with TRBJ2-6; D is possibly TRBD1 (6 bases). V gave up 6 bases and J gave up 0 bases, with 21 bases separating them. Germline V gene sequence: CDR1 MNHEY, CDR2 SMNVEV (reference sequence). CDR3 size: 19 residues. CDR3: CASREQGISRSSGANVLTF. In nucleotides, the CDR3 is TGTGCCAGCAGAGAACAGGGAATTTCACGGAGCTCTGGGGCCAACGTCCTGACTTTC.

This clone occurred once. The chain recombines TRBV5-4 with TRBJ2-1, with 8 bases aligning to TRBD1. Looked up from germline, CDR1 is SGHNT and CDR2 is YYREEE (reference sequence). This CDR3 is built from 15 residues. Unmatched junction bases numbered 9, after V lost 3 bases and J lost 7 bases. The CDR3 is CASSSNDRGRNEQFF. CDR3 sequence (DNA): TGTGCCAGCAGCTCCAATGACAGGGGTAGAAATGAGCAGTTCTTC.

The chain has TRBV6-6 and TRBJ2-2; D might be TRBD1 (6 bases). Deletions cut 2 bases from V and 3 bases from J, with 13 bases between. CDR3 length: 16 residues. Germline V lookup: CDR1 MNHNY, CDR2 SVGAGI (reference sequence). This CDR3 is CASSYRRGWDTGELFF. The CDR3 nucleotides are TGTGCCAGCAGTTACCGCAGGGGTTGGGACACCGGGGAGCTGTTTTTT.

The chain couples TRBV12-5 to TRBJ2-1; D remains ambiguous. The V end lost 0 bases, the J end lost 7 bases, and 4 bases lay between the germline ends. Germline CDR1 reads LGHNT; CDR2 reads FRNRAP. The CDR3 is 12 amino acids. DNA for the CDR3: TGTGCTAGTGGTTTGGTAAATAATGAGCAGTTCTTC. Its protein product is CASGLVNNEQFF.

The CDR3 DNA reads as TGCGCCAGCAGTGGACAGGGTGGTCTGACCGGGGAGCTGTTTTTT. Protein sequence: CASSGQGGLTGELFF. V usage is TRBV4-1 and J usage is TRBJ2-2; TRBD1 matches 8 bases. The CDR3 has 15 residues. Germline values: CDR1 MGHRA, CDR2 YSYEKL. Trimming took 6 bases from V and 5 from J; bases not matched to a gene: 8.

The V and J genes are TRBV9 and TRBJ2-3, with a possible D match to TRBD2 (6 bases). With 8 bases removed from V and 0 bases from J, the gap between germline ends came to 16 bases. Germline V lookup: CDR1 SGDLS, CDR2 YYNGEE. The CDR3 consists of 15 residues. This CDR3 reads CARSLSGPSTDTQYF. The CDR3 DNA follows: TGTGCCAGATCCCTTAGCGGACCTAGCACAGATACGCAGTATTTT.

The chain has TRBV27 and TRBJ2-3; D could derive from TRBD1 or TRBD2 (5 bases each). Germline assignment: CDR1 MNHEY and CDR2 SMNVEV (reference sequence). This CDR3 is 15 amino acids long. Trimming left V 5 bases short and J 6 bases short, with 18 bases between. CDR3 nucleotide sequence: TGTGCCAGCAGTATCCGGGACGCCCCGAGGGATACGCAGTATTTT. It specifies CASSIRDAPRDTQYF.

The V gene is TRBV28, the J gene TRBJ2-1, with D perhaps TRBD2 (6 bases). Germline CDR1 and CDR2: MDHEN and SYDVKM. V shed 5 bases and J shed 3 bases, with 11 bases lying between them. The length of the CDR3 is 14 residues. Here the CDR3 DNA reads TGTGCCAGCAGTCCGGGCGGGAACTACAATGAGCAGTTCTTC. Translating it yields CASSPGGNYNEQFF.

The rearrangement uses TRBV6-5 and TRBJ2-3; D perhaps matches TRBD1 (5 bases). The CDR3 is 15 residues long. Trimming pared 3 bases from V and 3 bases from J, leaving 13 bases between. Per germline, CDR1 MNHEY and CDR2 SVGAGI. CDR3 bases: TGTGCCAGCAGTTATCAGAACAGGATGACAGATACGCAGTATTTT. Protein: CASSYQNRMTDTQYF.

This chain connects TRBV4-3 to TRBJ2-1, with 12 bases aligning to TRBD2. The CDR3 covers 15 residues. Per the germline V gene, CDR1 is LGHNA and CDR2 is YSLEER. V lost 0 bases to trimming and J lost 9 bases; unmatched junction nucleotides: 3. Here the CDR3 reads CASSQDSSGRVEQFF. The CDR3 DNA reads TGCGCCAGCAGCCAAGATTCTAGCGGGAGGGTTGAGCAGTTCTTC.

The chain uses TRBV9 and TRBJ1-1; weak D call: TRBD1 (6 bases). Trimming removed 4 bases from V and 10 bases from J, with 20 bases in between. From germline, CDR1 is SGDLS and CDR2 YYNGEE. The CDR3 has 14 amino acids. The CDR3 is CASSSPEGGGGAFF. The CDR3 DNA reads TGTGCCAGCAGCTCTCCCGAAGGAGGGGGGGGAGCTTTCTTT.